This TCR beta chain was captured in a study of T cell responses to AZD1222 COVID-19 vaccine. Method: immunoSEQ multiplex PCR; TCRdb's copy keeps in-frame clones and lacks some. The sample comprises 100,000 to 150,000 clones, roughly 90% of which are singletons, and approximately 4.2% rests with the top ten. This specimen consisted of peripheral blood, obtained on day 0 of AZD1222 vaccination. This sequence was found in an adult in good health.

The CDR3 sequence: CSVGQPGQGYEQYF. Written as DNA, the CDR3 is TGCAGCGTTGGCCAGCCGGGACAGGGGTACGAGCAGTACTTC. The chain has TRBV29-1 and TRBJ2-7; 10 bases line up with TRBD1. Germline loops: CDR1 SQVTM, CDR2 ANQGSEA. This CDR3 has 14 residues. V dropped 4 bases and J dropped 4; count of bases not matched to a gene: 7.